Listed below are T cell receptor beta chains from one sample, sequenced in a study of blood T cell repertoires in COVID-19. Data came from immunoSEQ multiplex PCR; TCRdb stores just in-frame clones and leaves some out. The repertoire holds about 130,000 clones, with roughly 85% as singletons. Sequenced input: peripheral blood. The source of these receptors is a human donor in a cohort sampled during active COVID-19. CDR3s include the opening cysteine and the closing phenylalanine or tryptophan. A D gene is named only where the DNA matches it firmly. A clone size is listed for some rows: how often the clone was seen (once, few, many), or a class if it is expanded.

size	V	D	J	DNA	CDR3
.	TRBV10-3	TRBD2	TRBJ2-3	TGTGCCACAGGACGCGGGGGGGGCACAGATACGCAGTATTTT	CATGRGGGTDTQYF
.	TRBV25-1	.	TRBJ2-7	TGTGCCAGCAGGGCCGGAGGCTACGAGCAGTACTTC	CASRAGGYEQYF
.	TRBV18	TRBD2	TRBJ2-1	TGTGCCAGCTCGCGAGGGACTAACGCAGGCAATGAGCAGTTCTTC	CASSRGTNAGNEQFF
.	TRBV4-1	TRBD2	TRBJ2-5	TGCGCCAGCAGCCAAGAGCTAGCGGGGGTCCCGGGGACCCAGTACTTC	CASSQELAGVPGTQYF
.	TRBV20-1	.	TRBJ1-3	TGCAGTGCTAGTTTCGACAGGCGAAACTCTGGAAACACCATATATTTT	CSASFDRRNSGNTIYF
many	TRBV6-5	.	TRBJ2-1	TGTGCCAGCAGCTCGCTTGGAGTTTGGGATGAGCAGTTCTTC	CASSSLGVWDEQFF
.	TRBV2	.	TRBJ1-2	TGTGCCAGCTTTCCGACAGTCTATGGCTACACCTTC	CASFPTVYGYTF
.	TRBV4-3	TRBD1	TRBJ2-7	TGCGCCAGCAGCCATCCCGGACAGGGTGACGAGCAGTACTTC	CASSHPGQGDEQYF
.	TRBV12-3/TRBV12-4	.	TRBJ1-1	TGTGCCAGCAGTTTTGGAGGCTTCGAAGCTTTCTTT	CASSFGGFEAFF
.	TRBV9	.	TRBJ2-1	TGTGCCAGCAGCGTAGGCGACTCCTACAATGAGCAGTTCTTC	CASSVGDSYNEQFF
.	TRBV5-1	TRBD1	TRBJ2-5	TGCGCCAGCACCCGGGACAGGGGTGAAGAGACCCAGTACTTC	CASTRDRGEETQYF
.	TRBV28	.	TRBJ1-4	TGTGCCAGCAGGGACAGCCTACTTAATGAAAAACTGTTTTTT	CASRDSLLNEKLFF
.	TRBV3-1/TRBV3-2	TRBD2	TRBJ2-1	TGTGCCAGCAGCCAAGAATCCAGCGGGGTCGGTGGGTGGAATGAGCAGTTCTTC	CASSQESSGVGGWNEQFF
few	TRBV11-2	TRBD2	TRBJ2-7	TGTGCCAGCAGCCCGCTAGCGGGGGACTGGTACGAGCAGTACTTC	CASSPLAGDWYEQYF
.	TRBV30	TRBD1	TRBJ2-3	TGTGCCCGACTGGACAGGGAGGACCCCAGCCCAGATACGCAGTATTTT	CARLDREDPSPDTQYF
once	TRBV4-1	TRBD1	TRBJ1-3	TGCGCCAGCAGCCAAGGGACAGGGGTGGTCTCTGGAAACACCATATATTTT	CASSQGTGVVSGNTIYF
few	TRBV6-4	.	TRBJ2-3	TGTGCCAGCAGTGACTCGGGCGGGGCCCCCACAGATACGCAGTATTTT	CASSDSGGAPTDTQYF
.	TRBV7-9	.	TRBJ1-2	TGTGCCAGCAGCCCGACTGTAACTCCCGTAGTAGGCTACACCTTC	CASSPTVTPVVGYTF
once	TRBV5-4	TRBD1	TRBJ2-5	TGTGCCAGCAGCTCCATTGGGACAGGGAGACAAGAGACCCAGTACTTC	CASSSIGTGRQETQYF
.	TRBV6-6	.	TRBJ1-5	TGTGCCAGCAGTTACCCCGCCAGGCAGCCCCAGCATTTT	CASSYPARQPQHF
.	TRBV5-1	TRBD1	TRBJ1-1	TGCGCCAGCAGCCGACAGACAGGGGCCCTGAACACTGAAGCTTTCTTT	CASSRQTGALNTEAFF
.	TRBV5-6	.	TRBJ2-3	TGTGCCAGCAGCCCCCAAGGGAGAAGGACCACAGATACGCAGTATTTT	CASSPQGRRTTDTQYF
once	TRBV13	.	TRBJ2-5	TGTGCCAGCAGCTTCTCGAGCGGGGAGACCCAGTACTTC	CASSFSSGETQYF
.	TRBV5-1	.	TRBJ2-7	TGCGCCAGCAGCTTGTCTGACGGGGGTATTTACGAGCAGTACTTC	CASSLSDGGIYEQYF
.	TRBV19	.	TRBJ1-5	TGTGCCAGTAGTATGATGGGCGGCAGGGCAAGCAATCAGCCCCAGCATTTT	CASSMMGGRASNQPQHF
.	TRBV6-5	.	TRBJ1-5	TGTGCCAGCAGCCTCACAGGCGTGGGCAATCAGCCCCAGCATTTT	CASSLTGVGNQPQHF